Following are 17 T cell receptor beta chains from one sample sequenced in a study of memory CD4+ T cells and cytomegalovirus serostatus. The sort gate was single viable CD3+CD4+CD8-CD45RO+ cells for memory CD4+ T cells. Repertoires were generated with immunoSEQ multiplex PCR, while TCRdb's copy carries only in-frame clones and drops some. The repertoire consists of roughly 84,000 clones, with over 80% occurring once and the leading ten covering about 0.72%. The specimen was memory CD4+ T cells from blood. The receptors derive from an adult in good health and CMV-seronegative.

The chain combines TRBV7-8 with TRBJ1-5, with 8 bases aligning to TRBD1. CDR3 length: 15 residues. Losses at the gene ends were 5 bases for V and 6 bases for J; bases not matched to a gene: 9. Germline V gene sequence: CDR1 SGHVS, CDR2 FQNEAQ. CDR3 sequence (DNA): TGTGCCAGCAGCCCGACAGGGGAGATAGGTCAGCCCCAGCATTTT. It codes for CASSPTGEIGQPQHF. Complete variable domain (other parts from reference TRBV7-8 and TRBJ1-5): GAGVSQSPRYKVAKRGQDVALRCDPISGHVSLFWYQQALGQGPEFLTYFQNEAQLDKSGLPSDRFFAERPEGSVSTLKIQRTQQEDSAVYLCASSPTGEIGQPQHFGDGTRLSIL.

Written as DNA, the CDR3 is TGTGCCAGTAGTACGACTGTGAATTCACCCCTCCACTTT. Translated: CASSTTVNSPLHF. The chain has TRBV19 and TRBJ1-6, with D hard to call. The CDR3 runs to 13 residues. Trimming shortened V by 4 bases and J by 7 bases, and 8 bases separated the two germline ends. Germline CDR1 and CDR2: LNHDA and SQIVND (reference sequence).

The rearrangement joins TRBV4-1 to TRBJ1-4; no clear D. The V end was cut by 1 base, the J end by 0 bases, with 9 bases between. The CDR3 has 16 amino acids. Germline CDR1 and CDR2: MGHRA and YSYEKL. The CDR3 DNA is TGCGCCAGCAGCCAAGGTCTGCAGACAACTAATGAAAAACTGTTTTTT. It encodes CASSQGLQTTNEKLFF.

The chain joins TRBV19 to TRBJ2-5; the D is unclear. The V and J ends lost 3 bases and 2 bases respectively, with 7 bases between them. The CDR3 has 13 amino acids. The V gene's germline CDR1 is LNHDA and CDR2 SQIVND (reference sequence). CDR3 nucleotide sequence: TGTGCCAGTAGTATCAGTAATCAAGAGACCCAGTACTTC. Translating it yields CASSISNQETQYF.

The chain is built from TRBV7-9 and TRBJ1-1, with a weak D call TRBD1 (5 bases). The V end was cut by 2 bases, the J end by 0 bases, with 7 bases between. CDR1 and CDR2 (germline): SEHNR, FQNEAQ (reference sequence). The CDR3 is 14 amino acids. The CDR3 protein is CASSLQQVNTEAFF. The CDR3 DNA is TGTGCCAGCAGCTTACAACAGGTGAACACTGAAGCTTTCTTT.

The J gene is TRBJ1-4, the V gene TRBV2; a weak D match, TRBD1 (5 bases). The V and J ends lost 6 bases and 8 bases respectively, with 13 bases between them. This CDR3 comprises 13 residues. CDR1 and CDR2 from the germline V gene are SNHLY and FYNNEI. CDR3 DNA: TGTGCCAGCAGCGCGAGGGACGGCGAAAAACTGTTTTTT. Its protein product is CASSARDGEKLFF.

This clone occurred once. The gene calls are TRBV15 and TRBJ2-1; no clear D. The V gene's germline CDR1 is LNHNV and CDR2 YYDKDF (reference sequence). This CDR3 contains 13 residues. V lost 5 bases and J lost 10, with 15 bases in between. CDR3 bases: TGTGCCACCAGCCCCCCGGGTAGTCGGGAGCAGTTCTTC. It encodes CATSPPGSREQFF.

V is TRBV5-5 and J is TRBJ2-5; TRBD2 might be the D (6 bases). Trimming shortened V by 0 bases and J by 5 bases, and 11 bases separated the two germline ends. Germline V gives CDR1 SGHKS, CDR2 YYEKEE (reference sequence). The CDR3 is 14 residues long. The CDR3 is CASSLVGTRETQYF. The CDR3 region has the DNA TGTGCCAGCAGCTTGGTTGGGACTCGGGAGACCCAGTACTTC.

This sequence joins TRBV11-2 and TRBJ2-1; 11 positions agree with TRBD2. J was trimmed by 6 bases and V by 3 bases; bases with no gene match: 7. CDR3 length equals 16 residues. The germline V gene has CDR1 SGHAT and CDR2 FQNNGV. CDR3 amino acids: CASSLVGTSGSNEQFF. For the CDR3, the DNA is TGTGCCAGCAGCTTGGTAGGGACTAGCGGCTCCAATGAGCAGTTCTTC.

The CDR3 DNA sequence: TGTGCCAGCAGCTCCTCAGGGGCCTACTCCTACGAGCAGTACTTC. This encodes CASSSSGAYSYEQYF. This chain connects TRBV5-6 to TRBJ2-7, with D maybe TRBD1 (6 bases). The CDR3 length is 15 residues. Per the germline V gene, CDR1 is SGHDT and CDR2 is YYEEEE. V lost 3 bases and J 0 bases, leaving 13 bases between the germline ends.

This clone was picked up a small number of times. The chain carries TRBV6-1 and TRBJ1-2; 9 positions match TRBD1. V shed 7 bases, J shed 8 bases, and the junction held 2 bases outside the gene matches. The germline V gene has CDR1 MNHNS and CDR2 SASEGT. This CDR3 contains 11 residues. This CDR3 is CASITGGGYTF. The CDR3 DNA is TGTGCCAGCATTACAGGGGGCGGCTACACCTTC.

The V gene is TRBV19, the J gene TRBJ1-2, with no clear D. V lost 7 bases, J lost 0 bases, and 9 bases lay in between. The CDR3 covers 13 residues. The germline gives CDR1 LNHDA, CDR2 SQIVND (reference sequence). CDR3 in DNA: TGTGCCAGTAATTCCCACACTAACTATGGCTACACCTTC. Its translation: CASNSHTNYGYTF.

The chain is built from TRBV18 and TRBJ1-5; D gene unclear. Germline CDR1 is KGHSH and CDR2 is LQKENI. V was clipped by 2 bases and J by 1 base, with 6 bases between them. The CDR3 has 14 residues. The CDR3 loop is CASSPGLSNQPQHF. CDR3 DNA: TGTGCCAGCTCACCAGGATTAAGCAATCAGCCCCAGCATTTT.

The rearrangement joins TRBV30 to TRBJ2-1; weak D call: TRBD2 (5 bases). The CDR3 has 12 amino acids. Germline V gives CDR1 GTSNPN, CDR2 SVGIG (reference sequence). Trimming took off 2 bases at V and 15 bases at J, with 17 bases between the two ends. CDR3 sequence reads: CAWSPTEALPFF. The CDR3 coding sequence is TGTGCCTGGAGTCCAACGGAGGCGCTTCCGTTCTTC.

The chain employs TRBV12-5 and TRBJ2-5, with TRBD1 as a possible D gene (6 bases). The germline V and J ends were trimmed by 5 bases and 3 bases, with 10 bases remaining between them. This CDR3 is 13 amino acids long. Germline CDR1 and CDR2: LGHNT and FRNRAP. The CDR3 loop is CASGKDSEETQYF. CDR3 nucleotides: TGTGCTAGTGGTAAGGACAGTGAAGAGACCCAGTACTTC.

The DNA for the CDR3 is TGTGCCAGCAGTTCCACAACAGGGGACTATGGCTACACCTTC. It is translated as CASSSTTGDYGYTF. The chain has TRBV6-5 and TRBJ1-2; 7 positions match TRBD1. In germline, CDR1 is MNHEY, CDR2 SVGAGI. The ends lost 4 bases at V and 3 bases at J; junction bases unmatched: 5. This CDR3 contains 14 residues.

CDR3 in DNA: TGTGCCAGCAGCTTGTACGAGAGCTCCTACAATGAGCAGTTCTTC. It specifies CASSLYESSYNEQFF. The V and J genes are TRBV5-8 and TRBJ2-1; D is uncertain. The V gene's germline CDR1 is SGHTS and CDR2 YDEGEE. The length of the CDR3 is 15 residues. Deletions cut 1 base from V and 0 bases from J, with 8 bases between.